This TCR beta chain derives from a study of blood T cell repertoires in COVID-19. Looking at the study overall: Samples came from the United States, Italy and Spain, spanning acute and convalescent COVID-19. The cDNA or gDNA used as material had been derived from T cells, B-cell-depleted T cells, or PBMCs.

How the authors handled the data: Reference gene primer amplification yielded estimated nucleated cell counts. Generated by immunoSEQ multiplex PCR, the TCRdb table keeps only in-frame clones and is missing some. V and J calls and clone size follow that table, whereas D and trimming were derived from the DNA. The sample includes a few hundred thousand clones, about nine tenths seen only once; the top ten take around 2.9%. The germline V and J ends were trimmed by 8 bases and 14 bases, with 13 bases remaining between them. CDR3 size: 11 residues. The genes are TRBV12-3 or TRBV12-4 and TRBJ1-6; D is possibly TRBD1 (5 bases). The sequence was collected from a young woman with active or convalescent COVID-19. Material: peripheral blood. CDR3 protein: CASGRGPALHF. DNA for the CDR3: TGTGCCAGCGGGAGGGGACCAGCCCTCCACTTT.